This is a list of T cell receptor beta chains from one sample in a study of identical twins. TCRdb used MiXCR to reprocess the 5' RACE reads, holding one entry per CDR3 protein. The sample consists of about 300,000 distinct CDR3 sequences, 9% to 15% of them appearing once. The data were also submitted as part of a second study, on yellow fever vaccine responses in identical twins.

The sequenced material came from CD8+ T cells sorted from blood. These receptors all come from a woman between 18 and 30 years old in good health. CDR3s include the opening cysteine and the closing phenylalanine or tryptophan. A D gene is named only where the DNA matches it firmly. Clone size appears in some rows only: once, few, many, or a class for an expanded clone.

>TRBV28|.|TRBJ2-2|.
TGTGCCAGCAGTTATTCCGGGGCAGTCGGGGAGCTGTTTTTT
CASSYSGAVGELFF
>TRBV4-1|.|TRBJ2-3|.
TGCGCCAGCAGCCAAGCCCCTGGCGGAGTGACGCAGTATTTT
CASSQAPGGVTQYF
>TRBV9|TRBD2|TRBJ2-2|few
TGTGCCAGCAGCACCCCGGCTAGCGGGCCGAACACCGGGGAGCTGTTTTTT
CASSTPASGPNTGELFF
>TRBV9|TRBD2|TRBJ2-1|many
TGTGCCAGCAGCGTAGCTGGAGCGGGGGCCTACAATGAGCAGTTCTTC
CASSVAGAGAYNEQFF
>TRBV15|TRBD1|TRBJ1-1|.
TGTGCCACCGGGCAGGGGGGGGCTAATCGGGAAGCTTTCTTT
CATGQGGANREAFF
>TRBV7-9|TRBD2|TRBJ2-1|many
TGTGCCAGCAGCTTCAGCGGGACCTACAATGAGCAGTTCTTC
CASSFSGTYNEQFF
>TRBV12-3/TRBV12-4|TRBD1|TRBJ2-1|.
TGTGCCAGCAGTCCCGGGACAGGGGGCGAGAATGAGCAGTTCTTC
CASSPGTGGENEQFF
>TRBV5-1|.|TRBJ2-6|few
TGCGCCAGCAGCTTGGTGAGCTCTGGGGCCAACGTCCTGACTTTC
CASSLVSSGANVLTF
>TRBV13|TRBD2|TRBJ2-1|few
TGTGCCAGCAGCTTGGGGGGAGGGGACAATGAGCAGTTCTTC
CASSLGGGDNEQFF
>TRBV5-1|TRBD2|TRBJ2-3|few
TGCGCCAGCAGCTTGCCTTTAGCGGGGGTGACAGATACGCAGTATTTT
CASSLPLAGVTDTQYF
>TRBV7-9|.|TRBJ2-2|.
TGTGCCAGCAGCTCGCCGGGACATAAGACCGGGGAGCTGTTTTTT
CASSSPGHKTGELFF
>TRBV12-3/TRBV12-4|TRBD1|TRBJ2-5|few
TGTGCCAGCACCCCGTCCAGGGGGCGCGGAGAGACCCAGTACTTC
CASTPSRGRGETQYF
>TRBV12-3/TRBV12-4|TRBD1|TRBJ2-6|few
TGTGCCAGCAGTCCGAGACAGGGGCCCTCCAACACTGGGGCCAACGTCCTGACTTTC
CASSPRQGPSNTGANVLTF
>TRBV20-1|.|TRBJ2-7|few
TGCAGTGCTAGGGGAAGACACAGCTACGAGCAGTACTTC
CSARGRHSYEQYF
>TRBV14|.|TRBJ2-2|few
TGTGCCAGCAGCCAAGCAAGATACACCGGGGAGCTGTTTTTT
CASSQARYTGELFF
>TRBV20-1|TRBD2|TRBJ2-3|many
TGCAGTGCTAACGAACGGGAGGGGGGCACAGATACGCAGTATTTT
CSANEREGGTDTQYF
>TRBV5-1|.|TRBJ1-1|many
TGCGCCAGCAGCTTGGGGAGGGGTCCAAACACTGAAGCTTTCTTT
CASSLGRGPNTEAFF
>TRBV5-6|.|TRBJ2-1|few
TGTGCCAGCAGCTTTCAGAGCTCCTACAATGAGCAGTTCTTC
CASSFQSSYNEQFF
>TRBV4-2|TRBD2|TRBJ2-3|few
TGTGCCAGCAGCCAAGGGACTAGCGGGGGGCCTACGCAGTATTTT
CASSQGTSGGPTQYF
>TRBV2|TRBD1|TRBJ2-1|many
TGTGCCGACCGGGACAGGATCAATGAGCAGTTCTTC
CADRDRINEQFF
>TRBV2|.|TRBJ1-1|few
TGTGCCAGCAGTGAGGGGACGGTTGAAGCTTTCTTT
CASSEGTVEAFF
>TRBV13|.|TRBJ1-1|.
TGTGCCAGCAGCTGGTCCGGGGCGGGGAGGAACACTGAAGCTTTCTTT
CASSWSGAGRNTEAFF
>TRBV12-3/TRBV12-4|.|TRBJ1-1|.
TGTGCCAGCAGTGAAATAGTTACAGAGAACACTGAAGCTTTCTTT
CASSEIVTENTEAFF
>TRBV7-2|TRBD2|TRBJ2-5|.
TGTGCCAGCAGCTTAGGTCTACTAGCGGGGCAAGAGACCCAGTACTTC
CASSLGLLAGQETQYF
>TRBV7-9|.|TRBJ2-3|.
TGTGCCAGCAGCTTTCCCCAGGCGGCGGGGACCACAGATACGCAGTATTTT
CASSFPQAAGTTDTQYF
>TRBV7-8|.|TRBJ2-1|.
TGTGCCAGCAGCTTATTGGTCCACCGGACGGCTTACAATGAGCAGTTCTTC
CASSLLVHRTAYNEQFF
>TRBV4-1|.|TRBJ2-1|.
TGCGCCAGCAGCCAAGATTTGCCGGGCAACAATGAGCAGTTCTTC
CASSQDLPGNNEQFF
>TRBV2|.|TRBJ1-1|.
TGTGCCAGCAGTGGTAGGTTCACTGAAGCTTTCTTT
CASSGRFTEAFF
>TRBV24-1|TRBD2|TRBJ2-1|.
TGTGCCACCAGTCCCGGGGGGTGGCATGAGCAGTTCTTC
CATSPGGWHEQFF
>TRBV7-9|.|TRBJ1-1|few
TGTGCCAGCAGCTTAGAAGGAGGGAGGACTGAAGCTTTCTTT
CASSLEGGRTEAFF
>TRBV28|.|TRBJ1-5|.
TGTGCCAGCAGAATGACAGTTAGCAATCAGCCCCAGCATTTT
CASRMTVSNQPQHF
>TRBV14|.|TRBJ2-1|few
TGTGCCAGCAGCCATGTCATCCTTGGGGAGCAGTTCTTC
CASSHVILGEQFF
>TRBV3-1|.|TRBJ2-1|few
TGTGCCAGCAGCCAAGTTCTATATGGTGAGCAGTTCTTC
CASSQVLYGEQFF
>TRBV12-3/TRBV12-4|.|TRBJ2-2|many
TGTGCCAGCAGTTCGAACGGGGAGCTGTTTTTT
CASSSNGELFF
>TRBV11-2|.|TRBJ2-7|.
TGTGCCAGCAGCTTACAGAACGAGCAGTACTTC
CASSLQNEQYF
>TRBV15|TRBD2|TRBJ2-7|few
TGTGCCACCAGCAGAGATAGATTACACTCGGGGGGCGAGCAGTACTTC
CATSRDRLHSGGEQYF
>TRBV5-6|.|TRBJ2-7|.
TGTGCCAGCAGCTTAGGGAAGTCCTACGAGCAGTACTTC
CASSLGKSYEQYF
>TRBV7-9|.|TRBJ2-3|many
TGTGCCAGCAGCTTAGCGAATCCGGAATCCCCCCATACGCAGTATTTT
CASSLANPESPHTQYF
>TRBV7-9|TRBD2|TRBJ2-5|few
TGTGCCAGCAGCCACTCGCTTGGACTAGCGGGAGAAGGCCGCGAGACCCAGTACTTC
CASSHSLGLAGEGRETQYF
>TRBV7-9|TRBD2|TRBJ2-1|few
TGTGCCAGCTACCGGACTAGCGCCAATGAGCAGTTCTTC
CASYRTSANEQFF
>TRBV28|.|TRBJ1-5|.
TGTGCCAGCAGTTTTGTGGCAGGGGGCAATCAGCCCCAGCATTTT
CASSFVAGGNQPQHF
>TRBV3-1|.|TRBJ1-2|.
TGTGCCAGCAGCCCCCGGACGGACGATCCTAACTATGGCTACACCTTC
CASSPRTDDPNYGYTF